The 23 T cell receptor beta chains below all came from one sample that was sequenced in a study of cytomegalovirus exposure and HLA in healthy donors. PCR involved 60 Vbeta and 13 Jbeta primers. Assay used: immunoSEQ multiplex PCR; TCRdb lists only in-frame clones, some missing. Its listing shows some 84,000 clones. The sample taken for sequencing was PBMCs. These receptors came from a man aged 50 to 60 in good health and CMV-seronegative.

The chain employs TRBV10-1 and TRBJ2-3, with TRBD1 identical over 12 bases. The CDR3 is 15 amino acids. Germline CDR1 is WNHNN and CDR2 is SYGVQD (reference sequence). V lost 5 bases to trimming and J lost 3 bases; unmatched junction nucleotides: 3. The CDR3 DNA sequence: TGCGCCAGCAGTTCGGGACAGGGGGCAACAGATACGCAGTATTTT. It is translated as CASSSGQGATDTQYF.

V usage is TRBV15 and J usage is TRBJ1-5; 8 bases fit TRBD1. The CDR3 runs 14 residues. Trimming at V came to 4 bases and at J to 16 bases, leaving 15 bases not matched to a gene. Germline V lookup: CDR1 LNHNV, CDR2 YYDKDF (reference sequence). CDR3 residues: CATSTGQGRGSLHF. In DNA form, the CDR3 reads TGTGCCACCAGCACAGGACAGGGAAGAGGGTCCCTTCATTTT.

The genes are TRBV9 and TRBJ1-1; D may be TRBD1 (5 bases). Trimming took off 3 bases at V and 2 bases at J, with 11 bases between the two ends. Germline V gene sequence: CDR1 SGDLS, CDR2 YYNGEE. This CDR3 region has 14 residues. The CDR3 DNA reads as TGTGCCAGCAGCGCCAGGGATTCTAACACTGAAGCTTTCTTT. Residues: CASSARDSNTEAFF.

J is TRBJ2-7 and V is TRBV7-8, with 8 bases fitting TRBD1. The J segment lost 2 bases and the V segment lost 3 bases, leaving 6 bases of the junction unmatched. This CDR3 spans 15 amino acids. CDR1 and CDR2 from the germline V gene are SGHVS and FQNEAQ. CDR3 DNA sequence: TGTGCCAGCAGCTTGGTTGGACAGGGACCCTACGAGCAGTACTTC. Protein sequence: CASSLVGQGPYEQYF.

V gene TRBV5-1 combines with J gene TRBJ2-3, with D possibly being TRBD2 (6 bases). Between the trimmed V and J ends, which lost 0 bases and 3 bases, there was a span of 8 bases. Germline loops: CDR1 SGHRS, CDR2 YFSETQ. This CDR3 is 14 amino acids long. For the CDR3, the DNA is TGCGCCAGCAGCTTGGTCCTAGCGACAGATACGCAGTATTTT. Translated: CASSLVLATDTQYF.

The chain links TRBV19 to TRBJ1-2; 7 bases align to TRBD1. The CDR3 is made up of 15 amino acids. After removal of 6 bases from V and 0 bases from J, the junction contained 7 bases not matched to a gene. From germline, CDR1 is LNHDA and CDR2 SQIVND (reference sequence). This chain's CDR3 is CASREGTVPNYGYTF. CDR3 bases: TGTGCCAGTAGGGAGGGGACAGTCCCTAACTATGGCTACACCTTC.

The chain uses TRBV4-1 and TRBJ2-4; TRBD1 might be the D (5 bases). The CDR3 totals 14 residues. CDR1 and CDR2 (germline): MGHRA, YSYEKL. Trimming stripped 3 bases from V and 5 bases from J, with 11 bases between. CDR3: CASSHGHFENIQYF. In nucleotides, the CDR3 is TGCGCCAGCAGCCACGGACACTTTGAAAACATTCAGTACTTC.

J is TRBJ2-1 and V is TRBV4-1; 8 nucleotides match TRBD1. CDR3 size: 16 residues. Looked up from germline, CDR1 is MGHRA and CDR2 is YSYEKL. V lost 0 bases and J lost 5; bases outside the gene matches: 6. The CDR3 DNA reads TGCGCCAGCAGCCAAGATACACAGGGGGTGGACAATGAGCAGTTCTTC. It yields the protein CASSQDTQGVDNEQFF.

The chain has TRBV5-1 and TRBJ1-6; 8 nucleotides align to TRBD1. CDR1 is SGHRS, CDR2 YFSETQ, per germline. The V gene end was trimmed by 3 bases and the J gene end by 10 bases; junction bases not matched to a gene: 6. CDR3 length: 14 amino acids. CDR3 sequence reads: CASSSGTGPSPLHF. CDR3 nucleotide sequence: TGCGCCAGCAGCTCCGGGACAGGCCCATCACCCCTCCACTTT.

The V call is TRBV11-2, the J call TRBJ2-1; D is possibly TRBD2 (5 bases). This CDR3 has 12 amino acids. The germline V gene encodes CDR1 SGHAT and CDR2 FQNNGV. Trimming removed 3 bases at V and 5 bases at J, with 5 bases between. CDR3 region: CASSLGDNEQFF. CDR3 in DNA: TGTGCCAGCAGCTTGGGAGACAATGAGCAGTTCTTC.

The chain is built from TRBV10-1 and TRBJ2-4; D not resolved. The ends were cut back, 6 bases at V and 6 bases at J, with 6 bases in the middle. The CDR3 runs 11 residues. Germline loops: CDR1 WNHNN, CDR2 SYGVQD (reference sequence). CDR3 region: CASSSGNIQYF. The CDR3, as DNA: TGCGCCAGCAGCAGTGGAAACATTCAGTACTTC.

The chain has TRBV2 and TRBJ1-2; TRBD1 matches 12 bases. J lost 1 base, V lost 4 bases, and 4 bases had no gene match. Germline CDR1 is SNHLY and CDR2 is FYNNEI. There are 16 residues in the CDR3. DNA of the CDR3: TGTGCCAGCAGTGGGGGACAGGGGGCGCGTAACTATGGCTACACCTTC. Translated: CASSGGQGARNYGYTF.

Here the CDR3 DNA reads TGCAGCGTTGGAGTGCCCCCCTCTGAGCAGTACTTC. Protein product: CSVGVPPSEQYF. The genes are TRBV29-1 and TRBJ2-7; D not resolved. The CDR3 totals 12 residues. The V gene's germline CDR1 is SQVTM and CDR2 ANQGSEA. V shed 4 bases and J shed 7 bases, with 14 bases lying between them.

The chain is built from TRBV19 and TRBJ2-7; D unclear. V was trimmed by 5 bases and J by 3 bases, leaving 11 bases between them. From germline, CDR1 is LNHDA and CDR2 SQIVND (reference sequence). The CDR3 consists of 13 residues. CDR3 sequence (DNA): TGTGCCAGTAGTGCCGAGGTTTTCTACGAGCAGTACTTC. Its protein is CASSAEVFYEQYF.

This chain uses TRBV4-1 with TRBJ2-7, with 8 bases aligning to TRBD1. The V gene's germline CDR1 is MGHRA and CDR2 YSYEKL. The CDR3 length is 15 residues. V shed 0 bases, J shed 6 bases, and the junction held 7 bases outside the gene matches. The CDR3 loop reads CASSQEGGQGSEQYF. Written as DNA, the CDR3 is TGCGCCAGCAGCCAAGAAGGAGGACAGGGATCCGAGCAGTACTTC.

The chain is built from TRBV25-1 and TRBJ1-6; D is undetermined. With 7 bases removed from V and 3 bases from J, the gap between germline ends came to 7 bases. Looked up from germline, CDR1 is MGHDK and CDR2 is SYGVNS. This CDR3 region has 13 residues. In nucleotides, the CDR3 is TGTGCCAGCAATCAGTTCTATAATTCACCCCTCCACTTT. Amino acids: CASNQFYNSPLHF.

The chain is built from TRBV7-2 and TRBJ1-5, with a tentative D call TRBD1 (5 bases). Germline V gene data show CDR1 as SGHTA and CDR2 as FQGNSA. The CDR3 sequence is 14 residues long. With 2 bases removed from V and 3 bases from J, the gap between germline ends came to 8 bases. The CDR3 region is CASSLSGYNQPQHF. DNA for the CDR3: TGTGCCAGCAGCTTATCAGGGTACAATCAGCCCCAGCATTTT.

The chain recombines TRBV6-6 with TRBJ2-3; weak D call: TRBD2 (7 bases). CDR3 length: 15 amino acids. V dropped 2 bases and J dropped 3 bases, with 12 bases sitting between them. The germline CDR1 and CDR2 sequences are MNHNY and SVGAGI (reference sequence). CDR3 sequence reads: CASSYGGGATDTQYF. The CDR3 DNA follows: TGTGCCAGCAGTTACGGTGGGGGGGCGACAGATACGCAGTATTTT.

The chain recombines TRBV5-4 with TRBJ2-5, with D perhaps matching TRBD2 (6 bases). The CDR3 spans 15 residues. Germline CDR1 reads SGHNT; CDR2 reads YYREEE (reference sequence). The V end was cut by 5 bases, the J end by 2 bases, with 16 bases between. The CDR3 coding sequence is TGTGCCAGCAGACCCTACGCAGGGACTCAAGAGACCCAGTACTTC. Amino acids: CASRPYAGTQETQYF.

Points on this clone: This same CDR3 is encoded by further DNA sequences in the sample. The rearrangement uses TRBV20-1 and TRBJ2-3; no firm D call. Trimming removed 2 bases from V and 5 bases from J, with 5 bases in between. Germline CDR1 DFQATT, CDR2 SNEGSKA (reference sequence). CDR3 length: 11 amino acids. CDR3 sequence: CSARSRDTQYF. The CDR3 DNA reads as TGCAGTGCTAGATCGCGAGATACGCAGTATTTT.

J is TRBJ1-2 and V is TRBV6-4; D not certain. Germline V CDR1 and CDR2: MRHNA, SNTAGT. The CDR3 has 16 amino acids. The V end lost 3 bases, the J end lost 4 bases, and 18 bases lay between the germline ends. CDR3 nucleotide sequence: TGTGCCAGCAGTGAGGGCCCGAATCAAGTACGCTATGGCTACACCTTC. As protein: CASSEGPNQVRYGYTF.

The chain is built from TRBV2 and TRBJ2-7; the D gene is possibly TRBD2 (5 bases). Per the germline V gene, CDR1 is SNHLY and CDR2 is FYNNEI. V was shortened by 4 bases and J by 4 bases, with 8 bases between the two germline ends. The CDR3 runs to 12 residues. DNA for the CDR3: TGTGCCAGCAGTGGATCGGGATACGAGCAGTACTTC. Residues: CASSGSGYEQYF.

This chain joins TRBV2 and TRBJ2-7; unclear D gene. Germline V gene lookup returns CDR1 SNHLY and CDR2 FYNNEI. The CDR3 is 12 amino acids. V was trimmed by 3 bases and J by 9 bases, leaving 12 bases between them. CDR3 sequence reads: CASSDWRLVQYF. CDR3 in DNA: TGTGCCAGCAGTGATTGGCGACTTGTGCAGTACTTC.